This entry is about one TCR beta chain. Antigen: not known. Nominally healthy donors were sampled, though unrecorded immune exposures were likely. Germline-derived CDR1 and CDR2 are MGHRA and YSYEKL. The CDR3 length is 19 residues. Losses at the gene ends were 1 base for V and 7 bases for J; bases not matched to a gene: 18. The data are from a study of cytomegalovirus exposure and HLA in healthy donors. Study-wide points: A later analysis showed HLA-associated TCR beta chains outstripping equally common others in clonal expansion.

The PCR had 60 Vbeta and 13 Jbeta primers. Only in-frame clones appear in the TCRdb table, and some are missing; sequencing was by immunoSEQ multiplex PCR. The table has some 130,000 clones, 80% seen once; the top ten hold approximately 4.8%. J is TRBJ2-1 and V is TRBV4-1; 8 bases fit TRBD1. This receptor was obtained from a young man in good health. Sequencing input: PBMCs. CDR3 protein: CASSQGPLTGVLIYNEQFF. The DNA of the CDR3 is TGCGCCAGCAGCCAAGGCCCCCTGACAGGGGTCCTAATCTATAATGAGCAGTTCTTC.